The rows below give T cell receptor beta chains drawn from one sample of a study of T cell changes during pregnancy in multiple sclerosis. This table comes from immunoSEQ multiplex PCR, and its TCRdb copy is limited to in-frame clones, with some not included. This sample has some 74,000 clones, with around 92% found just once. Here the sequenced sample was peripheral blood, taken before pregnancy. The origin of the receptors is a female donor with multiple sclerosis, enrolled in a pregnancy study. Both conserved end residues are trimmed from each CDR3. The order of the fields is CDR3 protein, V gene.

ATSGGLAVYNEQF,TRBV15
ANSPPDDGPGNTIY,TRBV7-6
ASSPLFRTGGKEKLF,TRBV4-1
ASSAGTSGIPSYNEQF,TRBV28
ASKNTGTGNEKLF,TRBV6-5
ASTRVNYGYT,TRBV2
AISSGNTDEQF,TRBV10-3
ASSLRETQY,TRBV28
ASSRGQGRVTGANVLT,TRBV9
ASSSQGPSGETQY,TRBV7-2
ASSYGQGLMNTEAF,TRBV28
ASSPPAQLGTQY,TRBV7-9
ASRGGANGDEQF,TRBV19
ASTLTGTNTEAF,TRBV6-6
ASSQDRASGGFSSTDTQY,TRBV4-2
ATTSYTGELF,TRBV19
ASSLAGGEQY,TRBV28
AWSVWPEGAGELF,TRBV30
ASTQDSFSNQPQH,TRBV19
ASSPGAGNTIY,TRBV25-1
ASTQGQFYEQY,TRBV28
ASSLAGQEAPDTQY,TRBV7-6
ASSSDRGENIQY,TRBV5-6
AAGVSNEQF,TRBV28
ATSRGSGAGYNEQF,TRBV15
ATSRDHQGGFIAGELF,TRBV15
ASSLGQGAEAF,TRBV5-1
ASSPGAGLPYEQY,TRBV11-2
ASRSGTDSGNTIY,TRBV21-1
ASSKVPDRDEEKLF,TRBV5-4
ASTPYRSAGYT,TRBV6-5
ASSLNSGYEQY,TRBV5-1
ASSLDIGTGFNYEQY,TRBV11-3
ASSLGTEMSGYT,TRBV27
ASSADRGLGFSYEQY,TRBV5-1
ASSYSGSQYYGYT,TRBV6-6